These 21 T cell receptor beta chains were sequenced from one sample in a study of blood T cells in healthy people across ages. A J-beta primer mix and a sample-barcoded 5' primer were used in a second PCR of roughly 7 to 12 cycles. Via MiXCR, TCRdb re-called the 5' RACE reads, giving one row per CDR3 protein. In the table there are about 800,000 distinct CDR3 sequences, 20% to 30% of which are singletons. Separately, the same data were catalogued under a study of T cells of mothers and their children.

The sequencing input was blood. The receptors here all came from a boy younger than 18 in good health.

This clonotype was observed a handful of times. V and J are TRBV6-5 and TRBJ2-1; 10 nucleotides agree with TRBD2. Germline V CDR1 and CDR2: MNHEY, SVGAGI. This CDR3 comprises 15 residues. After removal of 0 bases from V and 4 bases from J, the junction contained 0 bases not matched to a gene. The CDR3 DNA follows: TGTGCCAGCAGTTACTCGGGACTAGCGTACAATGAGCAGTTCTTC. Its protein product is CASSYSGLAYNEQFF.

The CDR3 DNA reads as TGTGCCAGCAGCCCCCAGTTACAGGGGGGTGGTCAGCCCCAGCATTTT. Translated, it gives CASSPQLQGGGQPQHF. The chain employs TRBV16 and TRBJ1-5; TRBD1 agrees at 8 bases. The CDR3 sequence is 16 residues long. Per germline, CDR1 KGHSY and CDR2 FQNENV. V was pared by 4 bases and J by 6 bases, with 11 bases of the junction left unmatched.

This clonotype was detected only a few times. V and J are TRBV20-1 and TRBJ2-7; possibly TRBD1 or TRBD2 for D (5 bases each). Germline V gene data show CDR1 as DFQATT and CDR2 as SNEGSKA (reference sequence). The V gene lost 2 bases and the J gene lost 1 base, with 9 bases spanning the gap. This CDR3 comprises 13 residues. CDR3 residues: CSARRDGSYEQYF. As DNA, the CDR3 is TGCAGTGCTAGAAGGGACGGGTCCTACGAGCAGTACTTC.

CDR3 coding DNA: TGTGCCAGCAGCTTGCAAAGGACAGGGCTCTACGAGCAGTACTTC. It yields the protein CASSLQRTGLYEQYF. The chain recombines TRBV5-5 with TRBJ2-7; TRBD1 matches 8 bases. There are 15 residues in the CDR3. The V and J ends lost 1 base and 3 bases, in that order; junction bases with no gene match: 6. The germline CDR1 and CDR2 sequences are SGHKS and YYEKEE (reference sequence).

This clonotype was seen a few times. This chain uses TRBV20-1 with TRBJ1-4; TRBD1 is a possible D gene (6 bases). Per the germline V gene, CDR1 is DFQATT and CDR2 is SNEGSKA (reference sequence). This CDR3 has 16 residues. Trimming removed 0 bases at V and 5 bases at J, with 16 bases between. In DNA form, the CDR3 reads TGCAGTGCTAGAGAAAGAGGGGGTTCACGAAATGAAAAACTGTTTTTT. It is translated as CSARERGGSRNEKLFF.

This clonotype has more than one count but fewer than ten. This sequence joins TRBV3-1 and TRBJ1-5; D uncertain. Germline-derived CDR1 and CDR2 are LGHDT and YNNKEL (reference sequence). The CDR3 consists of 17 residues. V was cut by 1 base and J by 1 base, with 14 bases left in between. DNA of the CDR3: TGTGCCAGCAGCCAAGTCCTAAGGACCGACAGCAATCAGCCCCAGCATTTT. Amino acid sequence: CASSQVLRTDSNQPQHF.

This clonotype was seen more than once but under ten times. Here the CDR3 reads CASSFEWAKNIQYF. CDR3 DNA sequence: TGCGCCAGCAGCTTCGAGTGGGCCAAAAACATTCAGTACTTC. The rearrangement links TRBV5-1 to TRBJ2-4; no reliable D call. The CDR3 is 14 amino acids. The germline V gene encodes CDR1 SGHRS and CDR2 YFSETQ. Trimming shortened V by 2 bases and J by 1 base, and 7 bases separated the two germline ends.

This clonotype was observed many times. At one of its ends the junction is not consistent with the germline gene, which may arise from a read error. The chain recombines TRBV7-9 with TRBJ2-5; either TRBD1 or TRBD2 may fit D (5 bases each). CDR3 length equals 12 residues. Germline-derived CDR1 and CDR2 are SEHNR and FQNEAQ (reference sequence). The CDR3 region is CASTPMDAFGGF. The DNA of the CDR3 is TGTGCCAGCACCCCGATGGACGCCTTTGGGGGCTTC.

V and J are TRBV15 and TRBJ1-2; D remains ambiguous. Trimming shortened V by 3 bases and J by 7 bases, and 15 bases separated the two germline ends. Germline loops: CDR1 LNHNV, CDR2 YYDKDF (reference sequence). The CDR3 is 14 amino acids. The CDR3 DNA reads TGTGCCACCAGCAGCCACGAAGTCCCCCTTGGCTACACCTTC. Residues: CATSSHEVPLGYTF.

The rearrangement links TRBV6-6 to TRBJ2-5, with TRBD2 as a possible D gene (6 bases). V dropped 7 bases and J dropped 0 bases, with 18 bases sitting between them. The germline V gene encodes CDR1 MNHNY and CDR2 SVGAGI (reference sequence). There are 16 residues in the CDR3. The CDR3 coding sequence is TGTGCCAGCACCGCAGGGAGGCGGGGATACCAAGAGACCCAGTACTTC. Residues: CASTAGRRGYQETQYF.

This clonotype was seen ten or more times. V is TRBV15 and J is TRBJ2-5; 9 nucleotides line up with TRBD1. CDR1 LNHNV and CDR2 YYDKDF come from the germline V gene (reference sequence). The CDR3 loop spans 16 amino acids. V lost 5 bases and J lost 1; bases outside the gene matches: 8. CDR3 sequence reads: CATSARTGVSQETQYF. The CDR3 DNA reads as TGTGCCACCAGCGCCCGGACAGGGGTCTCCCAAGAGACCCAGTACTTC.

This clonotype was counted a single time. This rearrangement joins TRBV9 to TRBJ2-1; the D gene is possibly TRBD2 (7 bases). The CDR3 contains 17 residues. Deletions cut 4 bases from V and 7 bases from J, with 24 bases between. CDR1 SGDLS and CDR2 YYNGEE come from the germline V gene. The CDR3 loop is CASSPRGDQGGTNEQFF. The DNA of the CDR3 is TGTGCCAGCAGCCCGAGAGGGGACCAGGGAGGGACAAATGAGCAGTTCTTC. Full variable domain (remainder filled in from reference TRBV9 and TRBJ2-1): DSGVTQTPKHLITATGQRVTLRCSPRSGDLSVYWYQQSLDQGLQFLIQYYNGEERAKGNILERFSAQQFPDLHSELNLSSLELGDSALYFCASSPRGDQGGTNEQFFGPGTRLTVL.

V and J are TRBV20-1 and TRBJ2-7; possibly TRBD1 for D (6 bases). Per germline, CDR1 DFQATT and CDR2 SNEGSKA (reference sequence). Trimming pared 3 bases from V and 6 bases from J, leaving 18 bases between. The CDR3 runs to 14 residues. Written as DNA, the CDR3 is TGCAGTGCTAGGCCAGGGGTGTTATTAAGCGAGCAGTACTTC. It translates to CSARPGVLLSEQYF.

This clonotype was seen more than once but under ten times. The chain couples TRBV12-3 or TRBV12-4 to TRBJ2-5, with D possibly matching TRBD1 (9 bases). Trimming removed 3 bases at V and 5 bases at J, with 28 bases between. This CDR3 comprises 19 residues. The CDR3 sequence is CASSFSPGQGFREGETQYF. The DNA for the CDR3 is TGTGCCAGCAGTTTTTCCCCGGGACAGGGCTTTCGGGAGGGGGAGACCCAGTACTTC.

The CDR3 loop reads CASRETSDGSSYNSPLHF. Here the CDR3 DNA reads TGTGCCAGCAGGGAGACGTCGGACGGGAGCTCCTATAATTCACCCCTCCACTTT. The rearrangement links TRBV12-3 or TRBV12-4 to TRBJ1-6, with unresolved D. The V and J ends lost 6 bases and 0 bases respectively, with 18 bases between them. There are 18 residues in the CDR3.

In this sample, this clonotype turned up a few times. This chain links TRBV6-2 or TRBV6-3 with TRBJ2-3, with D possibly matching TRBD2 (7 bases). Germline lookup yields CDR1 MNHEY and CDR2 SVGEGT. With 6 bases removed from V and 0 bases from J, the gap between germline ends came to 16 bases. The length of the CDR3 is 16 residues. The CDR3 DNA sequence: TGTGCCAGCAGCACCATCGCGGGGGCAAGCACAGATACGCAGTATTTT. It codes for CASSTIAGASTDTQYF.

This sequence joins TRBV20-1 and TRBJ2-7, with 9 bases aligning to TRBD1. Germline assignment: CDR1 DFQATT and CDR2 SNEGSKA (reference sequence). The trim removed 4 bases at V and 3 bases at J, leaving 4 bases unmatched. The CDR3 loop spans 13 amino acids. The CDR3, as DNA: TGCAGTGCTATCGGGACAGGGATCTACGAGCAGTACTTC. Protein sequence: CSAIGTGIYEQYF.

As regards this clonotype: A much larger clone lies a single base off, so this may be a read error. The V call is TRBV7-9, the J call TRBJ2-5; D is perhaps TRBD1 (6 bases). TRBJ2-7 matches the DNA end more closely, so the J call is doubtful. CDR1 is SEHNR and CDR2 is FQNEAQ in the germline V gene (reference sequence). The CDR3 spans 15 residues. The CDR3 coding sequence is TGTGCCTGCAGCCCATCCGGGACAAAGGGTTACGAGCAGTACTTC. The encoded protein is CACSPSGTKGYEQYF.

This sequence joins TRBV27 and TRBJ1-1, with D unresolved. Germline assignment: CDR1 MNHEY and CDR2 SMNVEV (reference sequence). The V and J ends lost 3 bases and 1 base respectively, with 6 bases between them. The CDR3 extends over 13 amino acids. The CDR3 DNA reads TGTGCCAGCAGTTTCAACAGGAACACTGAAGCTTTCTTT. Translation: CASSFNRNTEAFF.

This clonotype has ten or more counts. This chain links TRBV20-1 with TRBJ1-5, with 9 bases aligning to TRBD1. CDR3 size: 17 residues. With 0 bases clipped from V and 2 bases from J, the junction kept 8 bases outside the gene matches. Germline assignment: CDR1 DFQATT and CDR2 SNEGSKA (reference sequence). CDR3 residues: CSARDYGTGFGNQPQHF. CDR3 coding DNA: TGCAGTGCTAGAGATTACGGGACAGGGTTTGGCAATCAGCCCCAGCATTTT.

This clonotype was counted a few times. The rearrangement joins TRBV29-1 to TRBJ2-5; D uncertain. The CDR3 spans 13 residues. V was cut by 5 bases and J by 5 bases, with 15 bases left in between. CDR1 and CDR2 (germline): SQVTM, ANQGSEA. CDR3 protein: CSVKEHRWETQYF. The CDR3 bases are TGCAGCGTTAAGGAACATCGCTGGGAGACCCAGTACTTC. Supplemented by reference TRBV29-1 and TRBJ2-5, the full variable domain reads SAVISQKPSRDICQRGTSLTIQCQVDSQVTMMFWYRQQPGQSLTLIATANQGSEATYESGFVIDKFPISRPNLTFSTLTVSNMSPEDSSIYLCSVKEHRWETQYFGPGTRLLVL.